Listed below are T cell receptor beta chains from one sample, sequenced in a study of blood T cell repertoires in COVID-19. Sequencing was performed with immunoSEQ multiplex PCR; in TCRdb, only in-frame clones are kept and a portion is missing. Among around 70,000 clones, roughly 80% were seen once, and the ten largest hold about a sixth. The sequencing input was peripheral blood. These receptors originate from a woman aged 55-75 years with acute or convalescent COVID-19. Both conserved end residues are part of each CDR3. D genes are given only for firm matches. Size is omitted from some rows. Given values are once, few, many or a class for expanded clones.

>TRBV9|.|TRBJ2-1|TRBD1
TGTGCCAGCAGCCCACAGGGGGCAAGGTCGGAAAATGAGCAGTTCTTC
CASSPQGARSENEQFF
>TRBV24-1|.|TRBJ1-1|.
TGTGCCACCAGTGTCAGGGGCAACACTGAAGCTTTCTTT
CATSVRGNTEAFF
>TRBV10-3|.|TRBJ2-5|TRBD1
TGTGCCATCGGTAGGGACAGGGGAGAGACCCAGTACTTC
CAIGRDRGETQYF
>TRBV30|.|TRBJ1-2|.
TGTGCCTGGAGTGTTACAGAAAGCTATGGCTACACCTTC
CAWSVTESYGYTF
>TRBV30|.|TRBJ2-7|.
TGTGCCTGGAGTGAGGCAGGGTCGCAGTACTTC
CAWSEAGSQYF
>TRBV10-1|.|TRBJ1-6|TRBD1
TGCGCCAGCAGTGAGTGGACAGGGAATTCACCCCTCCACTTT
CASSEWTGNSPLHF
>TRBV5-1|.|TRBJ2-2|.
TGCGCCAGCAGCCTGGACACGAACACCGGGGAGCTGTTTTTT
CASSLDTNTGELFF
>TRBV5-1|.|TRBJ1-2|.
TGCGCCAGCAGCCGCCTCCAGACTAACTATGGCTACACCTTC
CASSRLQTNYGYTF
>TRBV6-5|.|TRBJ1-3|.
TGTGCCAGCAGTTCACCGCGCAGGGACTCTGGAAACACCATATATTTT
CASSSPRRDSGNTIYF
>TRBV5-1|.|TRBJ2-1|.
TGCGCCAGTACCCAGGGGAATGAGCAGTTCTTC
CASTQGNEQFF
>TRBV19|.|TRBJ2-7|.
TGTGCCAGTAGTGCGGGTAGCTCCTACGAGCAGTACTTC
CASSAGSSYEQYF
>TRBV5-6|.|TRBJ1-6|TRBD1
TGTGCCAGCAGCATACAGGGGGCGGGTTCACCCCTCCACTTT
CASSIQGAGSPLHF
>TRBV6-5|.|TRBJ2-2|TRBD1
TGTGCCAGCAGTATCCACAGGGGGCCCACCGGGGAGCTGTTTTTT
CASSIHRGPTGELFF
>TRBV2|.|TRBJ2-5|TRBD2
TGTGCCAGCAGGGCCGAGACGGGGGGGCCAGAGACCCAGTACTTC
CASRAETGGPETQYF
>TRBV7-9|.|TRBJ2-1|TRBD2
TGTGCCAGCCAATACCCGCGGGGGGATGAGCAGTTCTTC
CASQYPRGDEQFF
>TRBV28|.|TRBJ1-3|TRBD1
TGTGCCAGCAGCCCTAGGGACAGGGGCTTTGGAAACACCATATATTTT
CASSPRDRGFGNTIYF
>TRBV6-2/TRBV6-3|few|TRBJ2-7|.
TGTGCCAGCAGTCAGGATTCCTACGAGCAGTACTTC
CASSQDSYEQYF
>TRBV3-1/TRBV3-2|.|TRBJ2-1|TRBD2
TGTGCCAGCAGCCATAGCGGGGGGGCCCAGAGCTCCTACAATGAGCAGTTCTTC
CASSHSGGAQSSYNEQFF
>TRBV19|once|TRBJ1-1|.
TGTGCCAGTAGTATAGAGGACAGAAGGAACACTGAAGCTTTCTTT
CASSIEDRRNTEAFF
>TRBV5-4|.|TRBJ2-1|.
TGTGCCAGCAGCTTGCGGTGGGGGGGCCGTTTTGATGAGCAGTTCTTC
CASSLRWGGRFDEQFF
>TRBV30|.|TRBJ2-1|TRBD1
TGTGCCTGGAGGCCAGGGGGCCCCTACAATGAGCAGTTCTTC
CAWRPGGPYNEQFF
>TRBV21-1|few|TRBJ2-3|.
TGTGCCAGCAGCAAATGGACACAGGGGGCAAGCACAGATACGCAGTATTTT
CASSKWTQGASTDTQYF
>TRBV6-2/TRBV6-3|once|TRBJ1-2|.
TGTGCCAGCAGTTACTCGAGCGGTGCCTATGGCTACACCTTC
CASSYSSGAYGYTF
>TRBV19|once|TRBJ2-3|.
TGTGCCAGTAAGCGGGCCCTTTGGGGCACAGATACGCAGTATTTT
CASKRALWGTDTQYF
>TRBV5-1|.|TRBJ2-7|TRBD2
TGCGCCAGCAGCTTGGGTGGCGGGGGGTACAACGAGCAGTACTTC
CASSLGGGGYNEQYF
>TRBV12-3/TRBV12-4|.|TRBJ2-2|.
TGTGCCAGCACCCCTAGCCACGGGGAGCTGTTTTTT
CASTPSHGELFF
>TRBV27|.|TRBJ2-7|TRBD1
TGTGCCAGCAGTTTCTCGGACAGGGGGGGTTACGAGCAGTACTTC
CASSFSDRGGYEQYF
>TRBV2|.|TRBJ1-2|.
TGTGCCAGCAGTGAAGTAAATGGCTACACCTTC
CASSEVNGYTF
>TRBV6-5|medium-sized|TRBJ1-5|.
TGTGCCAGCAGTCCCCTTGGCGGCCAGCCCCAGCATTTT
CASSPLGGQPQHF
>TRBV29-1|once|TRBJ1-2|.
TGCAGCGTTGGCGGGGTTAACTATGGCTACACCTTC
CSVGGVNYGYTF
>TRBV7-8|.|TRBJ2-5|.
TGTGCCAGCAGCACTCGGGGAAGGGAGACCCAGTACTTC
CASSTRGRETQYF
>TRBV7-7|.|TRBJ2-2|TRBD1
TGTGCCAGCAGCTTAGGGACAGGGGGCAACACCGGGGAGCTGTTTTTT
CASSLGTGGNTGELFF
>TRBV9|.|TRBJ1-1|.
TGTGCCAGCAGCGACACACAGGGTGAAGCTTTCTTT
CASSDTQGEAFF
>TRBV19|once|TRBJ2-1|TRBD1
TGTGCCAGTAGTATCCGGGACAGTGAGATAAGTTCCTACAATGAGCAGTTCTTC
CASSIRDSEISSYNEQFF
>TRBV30|once|TRBJ2-2|TRBD2
TGTGCCTGGAGTGTGCGGGGGGGCTATACCGGGGAGCTGTTTTTT
CAWSVRGGYTGELFF
>TRBV12-3/TRBV12-4|.|TRBJ1-2|.
TGTGCCAGCAGTTTCTCAGGGCGCTATGGCTACACCTTC
CASSFSGRYGYTF
>TRBV6-2/TRBV6-3|.|TRBJ2-2|.
TGTGCCAGCAGTTCTAGGAACACCGGGGAGCTGTTTTTT
CASSSRNTGELFF
>TRBV30|.|TRBJ2-2|TRBD1
TGTGCCTGGACCCGACAGGGGGGTGCCGGGGAGCTGTTTTTT
CAWTRQGGAGELFF
>TRBV19|.|TRBJ1-5|.
TGTGCCAGTACAAGGGGGACGGCTCAGCCCCAGCATTTT
CASTRGTAQPQHF
>TRBV6-5|.|TRBJ1-1|TRBD1
TGTGCCAGCAGTCCGACAGGGTACCCCTCGGCTTTCTTT
CASSPTGYPSAFF
>TRBV11-2|.|TRBJ1-5|TRBD1
TGTGCCAGCAGCTTAGATGACAGGGGAGGGAATCAGCCCCAGCATTTT
CASSLDDRGGNQPQHF
>TRBV24-1|.|TRBJ1-4|.
TGTGCCACCAGTGACAGCCAGGGTACAGATGAAAAACTGTTTTTT
CATSDSQGTDEKLFF
>TRBV18|.|TRBJ2-1|.
TGTGCCAGCTCACCACTTATGCGAGGGGGATTGGACGATGAGCAGTTCTTC
CASSPLMRGGLDDEQFF
>TRBV7-2|.|TRBJ2-1|TRBD2
TGTGCCAGCAGGGACAGACGGGGGGGCGATGAGCAGTTCTTC
CASRDRRGGDEQFF
>TRBV5-4|.|TRBJ1-5|.
TGTGCCAGCAGCTTTGAGGGAAGCAATCAGCCCCAGCATTTT
CASSFEGSNQPQHF
>TRBV4-2|.|TRBJ1-1|TRBD1
TGTGCCAGCAGCCAAACTTCGGGACAGCTGAACACTGAAGCTTTCTTT
CASSQTSGQLNTEAFF
>TRBV19|.|TRBJ2-1|.
TGTGCCAGTAGCATTCGGGGGTCCGGGTACAATGAGCAGTTCTTC
CASSIRGSGYNEQFF
>TRBV5-6|.|TRBJ1-2|TRBD1
TGTGCCAGCAGCCGTACAGGGGGCGCTTATGGCTACACCTTC
CASSRTGGAYGYTF
>TRBV3-1/TRBV3-2|.|TRBJ1-3|.
TGTGCCAGCAGCCCGACAGTCTCTGGAAACACCATATATTTT
CASSPTVSGNTIYF
>TRBV14|.|TRBJ2-1|TRBD1
TGTGCCAGCAGCTGGGGACAGGGGATTTACAATGAGCAGTTCTTC
CASSWGQGIYNEQFF
>TRBV6-2/TRBV6-3|.|TRBJ1-1|TRBD1
TGTGCCAGCAGTTACTTAACCGGGACAGGTAACACTGAAGCTTTCTTT
CASSYLTGTGNTEAFF
>TRBV5-1|.|TRBJ1-4|TRBD1
TGCGCCAGCAGCTTGGACAGGGGTCAACCGTATGAAAAACTGTTTTTT
CASSLDRGQPYEKLFF
>TRBV6-2/TRBV6-3|.|TRBJ2-5|.
TGTGCCAGCAGTTACGGCCCGAAGGGGGCCCAGTACTTC
CASSYGPKGAQYF
>TRBV30|.|TRBJ1-2|.
TGTGCCTGCCTGGGGGGGGGAGGTAACTATGGCTACACCTTC
CACLGGGGNYGYTF
>TRBV19|.|TRBJ2-1|TRBD1
TGTGCCAGTAGTATCGGGACAGGATACAATGAGCAGTTCTTC
CASSIGTGYNEQFF
>TRBV7-8|.|TRBJ2-3|.
TGTGCCAGCAGCTTAGATCCTAGCCCAGGAGGCGCAGATACGCAGTATTTT
CASSLDPSPGGADTQYF
>TRBV6-5|.|TRBJ1-2|TRBD1
TGTGCCAGCACCCGTCCCGGGACAGGGCCCTATGGCTACACCTTC
CASTRPGTGPYGYTF
>TRBV3-1/TRBV3-2|.|TRBJ1-1|TRBD1
TGTGCCAGCAGCCCTTTCGGGAGGGGGCGAAACACTGAAGCTTTCTTT
CASSPFGRGRNTEAFF
>TRBV30|.|TRBJ1-5|.
TGTGCCTGGAGTGTAAGGTGGGGCTCCGATCAGCCCCAGCATTTT
CAWSVRWGSDQPQHF